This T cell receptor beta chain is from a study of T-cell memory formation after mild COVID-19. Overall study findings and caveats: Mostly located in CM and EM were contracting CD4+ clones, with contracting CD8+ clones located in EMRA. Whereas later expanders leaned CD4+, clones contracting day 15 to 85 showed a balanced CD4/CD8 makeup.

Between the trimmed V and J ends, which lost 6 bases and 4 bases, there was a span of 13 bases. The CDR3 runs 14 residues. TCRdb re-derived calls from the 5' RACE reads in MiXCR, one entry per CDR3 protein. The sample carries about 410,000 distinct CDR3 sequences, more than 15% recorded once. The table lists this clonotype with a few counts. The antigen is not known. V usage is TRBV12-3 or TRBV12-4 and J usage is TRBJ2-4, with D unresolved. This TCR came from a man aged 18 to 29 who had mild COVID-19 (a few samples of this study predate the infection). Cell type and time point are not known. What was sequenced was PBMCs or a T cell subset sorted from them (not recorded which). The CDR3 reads CASRNRAVKNIQYF. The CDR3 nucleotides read TGTGCCAGCAGGAACCGGGCCGTAAAAAACATTCAGTACTTC.